A few counts support the clone carrying this T cell receptor beta chain. This specimen belongs to a study of human T cells and chemical hapten exposure. In the study overall: Patients, largely female, had alopecia areata, totalis or universalis.

Per germline, CDR1 SGHTA and CDR2 FQGTGA. Trimming pared 2 bases from V and 2 bases from J, leaving 11 bases between. This CDR3 spans 15 amino acids. TCRdb reanalysed the RACE reads using MiXCR and keeps one entry per CDR3 protein. The sample comprises approximately 110,000 distinct CDR3 sequences, 9.5% to 12% of which are singletons, and around 3.6% rests with the top ten. Specified time point: patch test 1, 2 weeks after DPC sensitization. Treatment indicated: therapeutic diphenylcyclopropenone sensitization with weekly scalp DPC. The sequence derives from a middle-aged woman with alopecia areata. Some clones in this sample may be carry-over from other donors' samples. The material was whole blood, obtained in connection with sensitization to the hapten diphenylcyclopropenone (DPC). The chain links TRBV7-3 to TRBJ2-3; D is possibly TRBD1 or TRBD2 (5 bases each). As DNA, the CDR3 is TGTGCCAGCAGCTTAGCCACGGGGCCCACAGATACGCAGTATTTT. Translated, it gives CASSLATGPTDTQYF. The whole variable domain, remainder taken from reference TRBV7-3 and TRBJ2-3, is GAGVSQTPSNKVTEKGKYVELRCDPISGHTALYWYRQSLGQGPEFLIYFQGTGAADDSGLPNDRFFAVRPEGSVSTLKIQRTERGDSAVYLCASSLATGPTDTQYFGPGTRLTVL.